This T cell receptor beta chain emerged from a study of identical twins. General observations from the study: The study drew conclusions from cross-sectional statistical analysis, not from following the same donors. Whereas memory repertoires showed no such difference, abundant cord blood beta clonotypes carried fewer insertions.

Template switching, a step in the protocol, added a universal primer site, and cDNA carried unique molecular identifiers. TCRdb called the 5' RACE reads again in MiXCR, with one record for every CDR3 protein. The table includes some 1,600,000 distinct CDR3 sequences, around a third detected once. This clonotype was seen more than once but under ten times. Its target is unknown. Sample: cord blood. This TCR was recovered from a newborn girl in good health.

The CDR3 bases are TGTGCCAGCAGTATTTCCTTGACAGGCCGAGACCAGCCCCAGCATTTT. Protein: CASSISLTGRDQPQHF. The rearrangement joins TRBV28 to TRBJ1-5, with TRBD1 as a possible D gene (6 bases). V was clipped by 5 bases and J by 7 bases, with 21 bases between them. Germline V gene sequence: CDR1 MDHEN, CDR2 SYDVKM. The CDR3 is 16 amino acids.